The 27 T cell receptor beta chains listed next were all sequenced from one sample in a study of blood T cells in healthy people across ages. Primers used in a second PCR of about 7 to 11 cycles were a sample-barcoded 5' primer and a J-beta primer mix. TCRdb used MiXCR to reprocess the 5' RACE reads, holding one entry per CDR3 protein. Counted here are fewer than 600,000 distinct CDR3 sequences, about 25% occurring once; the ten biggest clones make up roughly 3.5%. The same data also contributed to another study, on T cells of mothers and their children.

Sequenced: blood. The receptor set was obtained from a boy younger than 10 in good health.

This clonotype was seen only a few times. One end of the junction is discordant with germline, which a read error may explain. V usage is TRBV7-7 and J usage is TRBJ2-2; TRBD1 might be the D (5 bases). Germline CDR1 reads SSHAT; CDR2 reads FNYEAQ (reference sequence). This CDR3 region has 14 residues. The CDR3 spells CASSNGQNTGELFF. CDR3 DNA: TGTGCTAGCAGCAACGGACAGAACACCGGGGAGCTGTTTTTT.

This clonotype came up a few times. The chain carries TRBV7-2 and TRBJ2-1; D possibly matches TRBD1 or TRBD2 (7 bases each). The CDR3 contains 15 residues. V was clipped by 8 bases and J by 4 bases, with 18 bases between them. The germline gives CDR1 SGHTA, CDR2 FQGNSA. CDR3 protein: CASRGEGAAYNEQFF. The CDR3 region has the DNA TGTGCCAGCCGGGGGGAGGGGGCCGCGTACAATGAGCAGTTCTTC.

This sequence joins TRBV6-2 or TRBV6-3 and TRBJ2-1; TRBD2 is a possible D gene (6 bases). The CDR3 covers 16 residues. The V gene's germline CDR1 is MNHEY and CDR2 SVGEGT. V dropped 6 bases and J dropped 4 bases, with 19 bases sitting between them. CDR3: CASSMWTGAAYNEQFF. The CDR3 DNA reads TGTGCCAGCAGCATGTGGACGGGAGCGGCGTACAATGAGCAGTTCTTC.

The CDR3 nucleotides are TGTGCCAGCAGGGGCGTGCTCCACGAGCAGTACTTC. Amino acids: CASRGVLHEQYF. The gene calls are TRBV12-3 or TRBV12-4 and TRBJ2-7; D remains unclear. V lost 6 bases to trimming and J lost 5 bases, with 11 bases between them. The CDR3 runs to 12 residues.

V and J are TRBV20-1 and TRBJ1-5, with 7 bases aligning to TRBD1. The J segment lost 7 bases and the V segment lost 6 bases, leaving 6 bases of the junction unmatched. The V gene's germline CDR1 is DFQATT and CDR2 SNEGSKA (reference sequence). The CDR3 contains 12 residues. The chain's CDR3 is CSAQTGQQPQHF. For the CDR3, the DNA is TGCAGTGCCCAGACAGGGCAACAGCCCCAGCATTTT.

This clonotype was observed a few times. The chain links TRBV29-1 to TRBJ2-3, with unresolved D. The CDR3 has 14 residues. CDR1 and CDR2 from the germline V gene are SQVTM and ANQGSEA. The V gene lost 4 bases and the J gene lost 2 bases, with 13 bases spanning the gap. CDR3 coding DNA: TGCAGCGTTGTTTATGGTAGTGTCACAGATACGCAGTATTTT. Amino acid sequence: CSVVYGSVTDTQYF.

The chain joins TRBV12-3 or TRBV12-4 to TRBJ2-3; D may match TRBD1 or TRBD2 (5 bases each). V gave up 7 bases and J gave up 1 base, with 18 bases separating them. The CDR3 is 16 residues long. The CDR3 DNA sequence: TGTGCCAGCAACCTTCGGGGCGCCCGAGGCACAGATACGCAGTATTTT. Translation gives CASNLRGARGTDTQYF.

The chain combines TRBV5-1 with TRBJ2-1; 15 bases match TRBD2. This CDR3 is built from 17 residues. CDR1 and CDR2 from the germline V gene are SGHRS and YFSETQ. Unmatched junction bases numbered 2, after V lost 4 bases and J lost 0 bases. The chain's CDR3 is CASSRTSGRVSYNEQFF. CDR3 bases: TGCGCCAGCAGCCGGACTAGCGGGAGGGTCTCCTACAATGAGCAGTTCTTC.

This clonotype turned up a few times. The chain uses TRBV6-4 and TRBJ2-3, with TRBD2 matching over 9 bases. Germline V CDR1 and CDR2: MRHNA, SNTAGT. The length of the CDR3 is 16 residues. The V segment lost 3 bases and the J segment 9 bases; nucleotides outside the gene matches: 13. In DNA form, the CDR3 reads TGTGCCAGCAGTGAAGGCGGCGGGGGGGCCGTGGAGACGCAGTATTTT. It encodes CASSEGGGGAVETQYF.

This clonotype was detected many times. As DNA, the CDR3 is TGTGCCAGCAGCTACGGAGTGAACACCGGGGAGCTGTTTTTT. Its translation: CASSYGVNTGELFF. This chain joins TRBV6-5 and TRBJ2-2; no clear D gene. The CDR3 has 14 residues. Germline values: CDR1 MNHEY, CDR2 SVGAGI. The ends were cut back, 6 bases at V and 1 base at J, with 9 bases in the middle.

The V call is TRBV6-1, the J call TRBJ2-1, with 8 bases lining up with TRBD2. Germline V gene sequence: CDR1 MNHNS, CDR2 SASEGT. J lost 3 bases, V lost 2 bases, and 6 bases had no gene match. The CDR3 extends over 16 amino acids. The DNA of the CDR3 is TGTGCCAGCAGTGAACGGCTAGCGGGTGACTACAATGAGCAGTTCTTC. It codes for CASSERLAGDYNEQFF.

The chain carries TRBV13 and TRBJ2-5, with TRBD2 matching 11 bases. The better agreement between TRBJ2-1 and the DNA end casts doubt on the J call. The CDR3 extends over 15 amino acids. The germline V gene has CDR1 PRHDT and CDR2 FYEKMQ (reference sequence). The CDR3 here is CASTRSGRADGEQFF. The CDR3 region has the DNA TGTGCCAGCACCCGTAGCGGGAGGGCCGACGGTGAGCAGTTCTTC.

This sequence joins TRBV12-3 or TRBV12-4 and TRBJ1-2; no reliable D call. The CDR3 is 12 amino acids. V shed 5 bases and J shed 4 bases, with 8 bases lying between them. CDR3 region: CASSPGFYGYTF. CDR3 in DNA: TGTGCCAGCAGTCCCGGGTTCTATGGCTACACCTTC.

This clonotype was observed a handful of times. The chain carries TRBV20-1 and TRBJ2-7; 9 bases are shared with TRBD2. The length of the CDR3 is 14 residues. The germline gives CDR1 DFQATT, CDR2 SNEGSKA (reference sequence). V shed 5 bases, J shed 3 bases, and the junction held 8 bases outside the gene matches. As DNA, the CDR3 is TGCAGTGCTCGCGGGAGGGCCGGATTCTACGAGCAGTACTTC. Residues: CSARGRAGFYEQYF.

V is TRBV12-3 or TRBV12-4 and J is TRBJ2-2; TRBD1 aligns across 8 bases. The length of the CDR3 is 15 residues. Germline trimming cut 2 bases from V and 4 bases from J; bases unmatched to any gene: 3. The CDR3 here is CASSLRDRITGELFF. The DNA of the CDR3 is TGTGCCAGCAGTTTAAGGGACAGGATCACCGGGGAGCTGTTTTTT.

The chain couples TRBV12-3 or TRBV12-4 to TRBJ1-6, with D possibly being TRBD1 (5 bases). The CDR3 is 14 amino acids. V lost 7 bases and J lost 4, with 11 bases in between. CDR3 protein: CASNARGYNSPLHF. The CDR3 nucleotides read TGTGCCAGCAACGCAAGGGGTTATAATTCACCCCTCCACTTT.

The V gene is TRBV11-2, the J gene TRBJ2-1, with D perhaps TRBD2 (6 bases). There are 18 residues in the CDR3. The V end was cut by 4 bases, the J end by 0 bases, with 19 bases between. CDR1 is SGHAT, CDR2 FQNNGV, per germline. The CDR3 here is CASSSLRSGPSSYNEQFF. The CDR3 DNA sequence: TGTGCCAGCAGCTCCCTCCGCAGCGGGCCGAGCTCCTACAATGAGCAGTTCTTC.

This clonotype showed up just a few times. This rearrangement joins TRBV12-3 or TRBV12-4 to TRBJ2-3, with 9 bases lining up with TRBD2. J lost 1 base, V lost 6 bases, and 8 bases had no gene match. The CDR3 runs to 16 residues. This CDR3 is CASSPMASGGTDTQYF. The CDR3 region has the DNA TGTGCCAGCAGCCCCATGGCTAGCGGGGGCACAGATACGCAGTATTTT.

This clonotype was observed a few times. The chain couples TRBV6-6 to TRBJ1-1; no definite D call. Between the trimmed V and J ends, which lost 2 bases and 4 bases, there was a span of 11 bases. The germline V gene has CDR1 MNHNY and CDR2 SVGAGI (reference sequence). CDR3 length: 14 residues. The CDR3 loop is CASSYREVGTEAFF. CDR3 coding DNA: TGTGCCAGCAGTTACCGGGAAGTAGGCACTGAAGCTTTCTTT.

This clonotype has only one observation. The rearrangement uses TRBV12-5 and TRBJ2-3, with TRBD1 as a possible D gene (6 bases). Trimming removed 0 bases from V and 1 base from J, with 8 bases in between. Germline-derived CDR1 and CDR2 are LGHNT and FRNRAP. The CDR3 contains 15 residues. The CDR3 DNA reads TGTGCTAGTGGTTTGGTAGGGGGACGCACAGATACGCAGTATTTT. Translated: CASGLVGGRTDTQYF.

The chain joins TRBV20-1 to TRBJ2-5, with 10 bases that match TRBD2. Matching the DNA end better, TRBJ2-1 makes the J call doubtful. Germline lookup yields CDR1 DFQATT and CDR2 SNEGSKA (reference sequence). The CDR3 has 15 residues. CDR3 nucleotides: TGCAGTGCTACTCTAGCGGGGGATTTTTACAATGAGCAGTTCTTC. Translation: CSATLAGDFYNEQFF.

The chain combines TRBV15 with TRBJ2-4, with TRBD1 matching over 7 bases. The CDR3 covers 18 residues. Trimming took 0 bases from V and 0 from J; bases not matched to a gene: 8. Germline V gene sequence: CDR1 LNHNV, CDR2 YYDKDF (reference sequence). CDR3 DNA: TGTGCCACCAGCAGAGATGACGAACAGGGGCTAGCCAAAAACATTCAGTACTTC. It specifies CATSRDDEQGLAKNIQYF.

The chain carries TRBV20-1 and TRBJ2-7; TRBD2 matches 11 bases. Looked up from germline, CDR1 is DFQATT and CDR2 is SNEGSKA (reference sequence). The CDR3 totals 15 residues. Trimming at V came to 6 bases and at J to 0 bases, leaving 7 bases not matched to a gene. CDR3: CSALAGGRYSYEQYF. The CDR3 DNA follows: TGCAGTGCCCTAGCGGGGGGCCGCTACTCCTACGAGCAGTACTTC.

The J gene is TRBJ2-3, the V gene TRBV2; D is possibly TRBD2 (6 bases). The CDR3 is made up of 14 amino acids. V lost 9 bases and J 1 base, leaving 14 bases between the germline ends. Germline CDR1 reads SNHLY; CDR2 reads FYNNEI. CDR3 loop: CARGTGGGTDTQYF. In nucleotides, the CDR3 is TGTGCCAGAGGGACTGGCGGGGGCACAGATACGCAGTATTTT.

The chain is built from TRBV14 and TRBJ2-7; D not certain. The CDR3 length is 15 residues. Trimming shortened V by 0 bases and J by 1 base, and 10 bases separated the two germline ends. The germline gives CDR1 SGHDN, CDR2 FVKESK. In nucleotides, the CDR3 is TGTGCCAGCAGCCAAGATTATGCCAAATCCTACGAGCAGTACTTC. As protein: CASSQDYAKSYEQYF. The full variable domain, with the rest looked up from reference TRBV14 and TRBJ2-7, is EAGVTQFPSHSVIEKGQTVTLRCDPISGHDNLYWYRRVMGKEIKFLLHFVKESKQDESGMPNNRFLAERTGGTYSTLKVQPAELEDSGVYFCASSQDYAKSYEQYFGPGTRLTVT.

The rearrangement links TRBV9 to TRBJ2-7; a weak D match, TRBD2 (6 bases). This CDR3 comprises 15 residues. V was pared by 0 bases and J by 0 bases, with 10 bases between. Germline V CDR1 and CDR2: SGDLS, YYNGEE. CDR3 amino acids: CASSVGGEYSYEQYF. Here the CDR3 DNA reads TGTGCCAGCAGCGTAGGCGGGGAATACTCCTACGAGCAGTACTTC.

The CDR3 region has the DNA TGTGCCAGCAGCGTAGAGGGGTGGGGAAACACCATATATTTT. The encoded protein is CASSVEGWGNTIYF. The rearrangement links TRBV9 to TRBJ1-3, with D possibly being TRBD1 (5 bases). CDR3 length: 14 residues. Germline V gene lookup returns CDR1 SGDLS and CDR2 YYNGEE. V was pared by 0 bases and J by 4 bases, with 8 bases between.